Presented here are 6 T cell receptor beta chains from one specimen sequenced in a study of cytomegalovirus exposure and HLA in healthy donors. Primers included in the PCR were 60 Vbeta and 13 Jbeta primers. The data were produced by immunoSEQ multiplex PCR, yet TCRdb's version contains in-frame clones alone and is incomplete. The sample has about 82,000 clones; approximately 74% are singletons. Source material: PBMCs. These receptors originate from a woman aged 45-59 years in good health and CMV-seropositive.

The CDR3 DNA sequence: TGTGCCAGCAGAGAGGGAGGTGGGAAATACGAGCAGTACTTC. Protein product: CASREGGGKYEQYF. The V and J genes are TRBV6-5 and TRBJ2-7; maybe TRBD2 (6 bases). This CDR3 is 14 amino acids long. Per the germline V gene, CDR1 is MNHEY and CDR2 is SVGAGI. V shed 6 bases and J shed 4 bases, with 16 bases lying between them.

This clone appeared a single time. The chain recombines TRBV29-1 with TRBJ2-7, with D possibly TRBD1 on 5 matching bases. Germline CDR1 SQVTM, CDR2 ANQGSEA. This CDR3 has 12 residues. V dropped 5 bases and J dropped 0 bases, with 8 bases sitting between them. The CDR3 spells CSVRQSSYEQYF. The CDR3 DNA reads TGCAGCGTTCGACAGAGCTCCTACGAGCAGTACTTC.

The J gene is TRBJ1-2, the V gene TRBV7-9; TRBD1 matches 7 bases. CDR1 is SEHNR, CDR2 FQNEAQ, per germline (reference sequence). The CDR3 consists of 14 residues. The junction had 7 bases not matched to a gene; V was cut back by 5 bases and J by 4 bases. The CDR3 coding sequence is TGTGCCAGCAGCCAACCGACAGGGCTCTATGGCTACACCTTC. Its protein product is CASSQPTGLYGYTF.

The rearrangement joins TRBV11-2 to TRBJ2-1, with 13 bases identical to TRBD2. Per germline, CDR1 SGHAT and CDR2 FQNNGV. The CDR3 is made up of 16 amino acids. V lost 3 bases, J lost 5 bases, and 4 bases stayed unmatched. The chain's CDR3 is CASSFRLAGGHNEQFF. CDR3 coding DNA: TGTGCCAGCAGCTTCCGACTAGCGGGAGGCCACAATGAGCAGTTCTTC.

The chain has TRBV2 and TRBJ2-7; D not resolved. Trimming removed 10 bases at V and 7 bases at J, with 20 bases between. The germline V gene encodes CDR1 SNHLY and CDR2 FYNNEI. The CDR3 runs to 13 residues. The DNA of the CDR3 is TGTGCCACCCGGGTAGAAACCTCGGAGGAGCAGTACTTC. Protein: CATRVETSEEQYF.

The chain carries TRBV5-1 and TRBJ2-5, with D perhaps TRBD2 (5 bases). V was cut by 5 bases and J by 7 bases, with 12 bases left in between. Looked up from germline, CDR1 is SGHRS and CDR2 is YFSETQ. The CDR3 runs to 12 residues. The CDR3 is CASRLGVGTQYF. The CDR3 nucleotides are TGCGCCAGCAGACTAGGCGTGGGGACCCAGTACTTC.